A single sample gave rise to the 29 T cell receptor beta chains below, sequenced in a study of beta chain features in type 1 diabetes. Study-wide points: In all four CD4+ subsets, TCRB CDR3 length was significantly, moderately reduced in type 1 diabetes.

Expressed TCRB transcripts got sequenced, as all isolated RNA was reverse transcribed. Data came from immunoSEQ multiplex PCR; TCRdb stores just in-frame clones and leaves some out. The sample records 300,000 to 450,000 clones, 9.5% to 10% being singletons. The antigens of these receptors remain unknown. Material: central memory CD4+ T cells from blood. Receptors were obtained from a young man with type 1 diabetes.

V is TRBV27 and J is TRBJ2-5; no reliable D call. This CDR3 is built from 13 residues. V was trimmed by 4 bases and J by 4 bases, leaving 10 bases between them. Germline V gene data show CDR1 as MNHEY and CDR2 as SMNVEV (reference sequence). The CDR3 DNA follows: TGTGCCAGCAGTTACTGGCCCCCAGAGACCCAGTACTTC. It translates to CASSYWPPETQYF.

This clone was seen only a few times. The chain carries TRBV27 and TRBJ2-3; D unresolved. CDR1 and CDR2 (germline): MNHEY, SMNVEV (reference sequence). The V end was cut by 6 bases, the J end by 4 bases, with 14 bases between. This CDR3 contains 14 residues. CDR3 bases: TGTGCCAGCAGCTTGGGTGGCCCTGCAGATACGCAGTATTTT. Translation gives CASSLGGPADTQYF.

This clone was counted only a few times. The CDR3 coding sequence is TGTGCCAGCAGTTTAAGATCCGGGCGGGGCGAGCAGTACTTC. Amino acid sequence: CASSLRSGRGEQYF. The chain employs TRBV27 and TRBJ2-7, with a possible D match to TRBD2 (6 bases). Germline CDR1 and CDR2: MNHEY and SMNVEV (reference sequence). Trimming pared 2 bases from V and 6 bases from J, leaving 14 bases between. CDR3 length equals 14 residues.

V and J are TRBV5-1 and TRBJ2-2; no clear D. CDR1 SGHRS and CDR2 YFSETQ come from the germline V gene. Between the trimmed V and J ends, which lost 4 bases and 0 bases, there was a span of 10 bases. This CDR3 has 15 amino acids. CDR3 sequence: CASSDKSANTGELFF. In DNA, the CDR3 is TGCGCCAGCAGCGACAAATCGGCGAACACCGGGGAGCTGTTTTTT.

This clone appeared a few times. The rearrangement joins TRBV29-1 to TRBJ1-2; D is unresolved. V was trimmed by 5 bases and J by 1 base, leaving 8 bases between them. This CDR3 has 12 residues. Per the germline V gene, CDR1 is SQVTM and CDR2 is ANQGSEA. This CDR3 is CSVTAFNYGYTF. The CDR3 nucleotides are TGCAGCGTTACAGCCTTTAACTATGGCTACACCTTC.

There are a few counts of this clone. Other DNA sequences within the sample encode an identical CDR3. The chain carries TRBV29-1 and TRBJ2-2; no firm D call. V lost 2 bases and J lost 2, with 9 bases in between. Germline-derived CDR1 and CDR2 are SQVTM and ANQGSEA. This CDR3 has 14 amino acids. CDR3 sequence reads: CSVEKQLNTGELFF. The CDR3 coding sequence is TGCAGCGTTGAAAAACAGCTTAACACCGGGGAGCTGTTTTTT.

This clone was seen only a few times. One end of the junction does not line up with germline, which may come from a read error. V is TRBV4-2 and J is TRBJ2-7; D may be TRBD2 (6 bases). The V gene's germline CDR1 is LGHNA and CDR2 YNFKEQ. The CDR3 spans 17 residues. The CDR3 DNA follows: TGTGCCACCAGCCAAGACACGGGACTGCGACGAGCCTACGAGCAGTACTTC. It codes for CATSQDTGLRRAYEQYF.

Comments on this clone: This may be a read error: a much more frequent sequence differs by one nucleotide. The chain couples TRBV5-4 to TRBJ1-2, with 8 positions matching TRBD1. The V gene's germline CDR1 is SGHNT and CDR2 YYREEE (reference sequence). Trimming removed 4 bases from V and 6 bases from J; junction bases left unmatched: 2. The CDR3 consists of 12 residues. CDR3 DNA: TGTGCCAGCAGCCTGGACAGGGATGGCTACACCTTC. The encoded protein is CASSLDRDGYTF. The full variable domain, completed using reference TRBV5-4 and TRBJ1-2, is ETGVTQSPTHLIKTRGQQVTLRCSSQSGHNTVSWYQQALGQGPQFIFQYYREEENGRGNFPPRFSGLQFPNYSSELNVNALELDDSALYLCASSLDRDGYTFGSGTRLTVV.

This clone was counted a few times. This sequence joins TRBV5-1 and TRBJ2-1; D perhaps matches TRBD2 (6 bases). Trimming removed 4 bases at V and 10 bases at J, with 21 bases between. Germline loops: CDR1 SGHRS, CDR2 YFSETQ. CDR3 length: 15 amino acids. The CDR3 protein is CASSRRGSSTEEQFF. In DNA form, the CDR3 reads TGCGCCAGCAGCCGGAGGGGCAGCTCTACCGAGGAGCAGTTCTTC.

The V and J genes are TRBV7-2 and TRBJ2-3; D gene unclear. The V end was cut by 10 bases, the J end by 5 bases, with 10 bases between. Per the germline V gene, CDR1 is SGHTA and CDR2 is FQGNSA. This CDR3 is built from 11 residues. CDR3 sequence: CATTTRDTQYF. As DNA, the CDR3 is TGTGCCACCACGACCCGAGATACGCAGTATTTT.

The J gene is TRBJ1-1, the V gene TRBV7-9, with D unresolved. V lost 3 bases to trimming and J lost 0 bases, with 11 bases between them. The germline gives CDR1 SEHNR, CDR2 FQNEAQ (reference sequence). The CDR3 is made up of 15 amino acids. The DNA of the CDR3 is TGTGCCAGCAGCTTCTTGTTCGGATTGAACACTGAAGCTTTCTTT. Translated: CASSFLFGLNTEAFF.

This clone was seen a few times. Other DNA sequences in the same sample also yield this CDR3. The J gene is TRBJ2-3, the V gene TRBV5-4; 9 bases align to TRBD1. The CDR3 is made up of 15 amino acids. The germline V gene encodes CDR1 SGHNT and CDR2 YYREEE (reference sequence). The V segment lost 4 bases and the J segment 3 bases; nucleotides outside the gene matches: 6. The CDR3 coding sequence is TGTGCCAGCAGCGGGGGACAGGGTGGGACAGATACGCAGTATTTT. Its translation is CASSGGQGGTDTQYF.

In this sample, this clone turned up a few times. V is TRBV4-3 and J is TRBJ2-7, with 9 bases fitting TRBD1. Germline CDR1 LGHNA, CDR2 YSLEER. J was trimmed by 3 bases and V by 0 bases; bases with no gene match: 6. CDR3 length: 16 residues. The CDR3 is CASSQDPGQGGYEQYF. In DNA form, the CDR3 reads TGCGCCAGCAGCCAAGATCCGGGACAGGGTGGCTACGAGCAGTACTTC.

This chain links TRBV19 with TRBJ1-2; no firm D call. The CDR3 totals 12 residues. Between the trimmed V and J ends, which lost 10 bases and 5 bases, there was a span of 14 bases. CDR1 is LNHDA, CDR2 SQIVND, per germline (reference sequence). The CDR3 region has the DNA TGTGCCACTAAATCAGGCGTATATGGCTACACCTTC. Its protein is CATKSGVYGYTF.

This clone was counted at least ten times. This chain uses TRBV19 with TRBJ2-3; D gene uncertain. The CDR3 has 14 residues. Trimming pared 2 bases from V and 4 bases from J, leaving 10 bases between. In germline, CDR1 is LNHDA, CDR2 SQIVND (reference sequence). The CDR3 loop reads CASSITFRADTQYF. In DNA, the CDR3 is TGTGCCAGTAGTATAACGTTCCGGGCAGATACGCAGTATTTT.

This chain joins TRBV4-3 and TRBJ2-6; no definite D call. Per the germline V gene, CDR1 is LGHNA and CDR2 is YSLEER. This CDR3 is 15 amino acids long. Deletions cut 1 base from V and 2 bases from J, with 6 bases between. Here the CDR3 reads CASSQGVAGANVLTF. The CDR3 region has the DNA TGCGCCAGCAGCCAAGGAGTGGCTGGGGCCAACGTCCTGACTTTC.

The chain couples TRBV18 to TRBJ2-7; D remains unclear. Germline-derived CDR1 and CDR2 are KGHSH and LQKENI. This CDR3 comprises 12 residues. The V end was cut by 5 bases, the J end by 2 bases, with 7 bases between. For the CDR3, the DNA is TGTGCCAGCTCATCCGGACCCTACGAGCAGTACTTC. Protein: CASSSGPYEQYF.

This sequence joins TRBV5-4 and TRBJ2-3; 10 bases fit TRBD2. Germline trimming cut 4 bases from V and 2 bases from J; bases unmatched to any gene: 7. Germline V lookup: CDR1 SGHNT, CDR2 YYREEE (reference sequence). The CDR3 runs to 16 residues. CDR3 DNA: TGTGCCAGCAGCATCCGACTAGCGGGTAACACAGATACGCAGTATTTT. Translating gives CASSIRLAGNTDTQYF. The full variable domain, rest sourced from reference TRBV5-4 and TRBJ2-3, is ETGVTQSPTHLIKTRGQQVTLRCSSQSGHNTVSWYQQALGQGPQFIFQYYREEENGRGNFPPRFSGLQFPNYSSELNVNALELDDSALYLCASSIRLAGNTDTQYFGPGTRLTVL.

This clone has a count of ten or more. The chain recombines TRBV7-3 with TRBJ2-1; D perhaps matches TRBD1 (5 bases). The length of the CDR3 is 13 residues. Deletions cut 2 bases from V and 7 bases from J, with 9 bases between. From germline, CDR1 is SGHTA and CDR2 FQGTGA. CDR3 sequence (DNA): TGTGCCAGCAGCTTAGAAGGGGAAAATGAGCAGTTCTTC. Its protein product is CASSLEGENEQFF.

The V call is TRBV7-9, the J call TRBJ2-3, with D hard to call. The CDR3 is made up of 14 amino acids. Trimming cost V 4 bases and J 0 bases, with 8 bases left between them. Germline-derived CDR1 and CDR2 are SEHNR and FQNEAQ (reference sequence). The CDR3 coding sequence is TGTGCCAGCAGCTCAAGGCCGAGCACAGATACGCAGTATTTT. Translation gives CASSSRPSTDTQYF.

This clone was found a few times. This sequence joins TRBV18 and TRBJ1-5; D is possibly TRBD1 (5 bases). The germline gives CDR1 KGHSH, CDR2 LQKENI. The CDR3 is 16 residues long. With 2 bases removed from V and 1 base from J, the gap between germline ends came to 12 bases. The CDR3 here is CASSPTGRLSNQPQHF. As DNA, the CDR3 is TGTGCCAGCTCACCAACGGGACGACTAAGCAATCAGCCCCAGCATTTT.

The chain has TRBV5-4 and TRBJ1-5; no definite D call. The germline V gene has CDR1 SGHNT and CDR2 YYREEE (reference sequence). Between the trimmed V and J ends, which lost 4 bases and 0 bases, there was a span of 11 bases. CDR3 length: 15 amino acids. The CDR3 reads CASSPHPSSNQPQHF. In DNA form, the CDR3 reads TGTGCCAGCAGCCCACACCCTTCTAGCAATCAGCCCCAGCATTTT.

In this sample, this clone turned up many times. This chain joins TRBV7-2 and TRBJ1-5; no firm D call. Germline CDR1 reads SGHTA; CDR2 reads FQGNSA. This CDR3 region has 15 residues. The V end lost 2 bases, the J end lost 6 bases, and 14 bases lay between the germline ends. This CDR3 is CASSLKGGPGQPQHF. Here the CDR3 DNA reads TGTGCCAGCAGCTTAAAAGGTGGTCCGGGTCAGCCCCAGCATTTT.

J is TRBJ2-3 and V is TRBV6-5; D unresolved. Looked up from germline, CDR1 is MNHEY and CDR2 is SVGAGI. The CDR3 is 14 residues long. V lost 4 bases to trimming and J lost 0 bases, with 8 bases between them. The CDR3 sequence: CASSLLVSTDTQYF. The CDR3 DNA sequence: TGTGCCAGCAGTTTGTTGGTTAGCACAGATACGCAGTATTTT.

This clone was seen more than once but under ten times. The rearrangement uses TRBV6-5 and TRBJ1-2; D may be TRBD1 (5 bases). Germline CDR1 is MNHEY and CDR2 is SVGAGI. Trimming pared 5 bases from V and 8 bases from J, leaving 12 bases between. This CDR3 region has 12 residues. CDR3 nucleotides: TGTGCCAGCAGTGCAGGGTTTGGAGGCTACACCTTC. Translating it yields CASSAGFGGYTF.

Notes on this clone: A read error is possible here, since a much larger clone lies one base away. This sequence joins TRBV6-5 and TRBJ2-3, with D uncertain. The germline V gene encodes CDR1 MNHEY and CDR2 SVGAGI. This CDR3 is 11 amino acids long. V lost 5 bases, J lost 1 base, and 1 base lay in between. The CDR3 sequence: CASSRTDTQYF. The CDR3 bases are TGTGCCAGCAGTCGCACAGATACGCAGTATTTT.

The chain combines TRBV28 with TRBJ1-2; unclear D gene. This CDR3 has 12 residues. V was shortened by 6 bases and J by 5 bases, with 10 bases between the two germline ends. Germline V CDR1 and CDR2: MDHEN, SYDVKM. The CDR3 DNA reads TGTGCCAGCAGCAGGAGCCTGTATGGCTACACCTTC. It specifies CASSRSLYGYTF.

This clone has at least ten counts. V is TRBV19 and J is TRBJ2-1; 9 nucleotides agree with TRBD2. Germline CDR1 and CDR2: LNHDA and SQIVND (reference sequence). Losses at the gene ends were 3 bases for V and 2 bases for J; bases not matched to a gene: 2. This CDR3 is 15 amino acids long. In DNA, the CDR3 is TGTGCCAGTAGTATGCTAGCGGGACCCTACAATGAGCAGTTCTTC. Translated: CASSMLAGPYNEQFF.

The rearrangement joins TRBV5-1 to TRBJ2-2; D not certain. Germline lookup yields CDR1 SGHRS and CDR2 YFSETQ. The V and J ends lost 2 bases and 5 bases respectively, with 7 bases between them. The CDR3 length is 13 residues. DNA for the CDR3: TGCGCCAGCAGCTTCGTATTAACCGGGGAGCTGTTTTTT. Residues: CASSFVLTGELFF.